Presented here are 27 T cell receptor beta chains from one specimen sequenced in a study of beta chain features in type 1 diabetes. Antigen specificity for these receptors is unknown. Findings and caveats of the study: Moderate yet significant TCRB CDR3 shortening was seen in Type 1 diabetes patients in all four CD4+ subsets.

The study reverse transcribed the entire isolated RNA, so it sequenced expressed TCRB transcripts. Assay used: immunoSEQ multiplex PCR; TCRdb lists only in-frame clones, some missing. This repertoire shows hundreds of thousands of clones, 14% found once; its top ten account for around 0.016%. Sample: naive CD4+ T cells from blood. These TCRs come from a man aged 25-45 years with type 1 diabetes.

This chain joins TRBV18 and TRBJ2-2; 7 nucleotides match TRBD1. The germline gives CDR1 KGHSH, CDR2 LQKENI. Trimming at V came to 6 bases and at J to 3 bases, leaving 7 bases not matched to a gene. This CDR3 comprises 15 residues. The CDR3 spells CASSLRQGDTGELFF. CDR3 nucleotides: TGTGCCAGCTCCCTCCGGCAGGGGGACACCGGGGAGCTGTTTTTT.

A few counts support this clone. The rearrangement joins TRBV4-3 to TRBJ2-1; D gene unclear. This CDR3 spans 16 amino acids. Germline values: CDR1 LGHNA, CDR2 YSLEER. The V end was cut by 1 base, the J end by 4 bases, with 14 bases between. The CDR3 protein is CASSQGRLDPYNEQFF. The CDR3, as DNA: TGCGCCAGCAGCCAAGGACGGCTAGATCCATACAATGAGCAGTTCTTC.

This clone turned up a few times. The V call is TRBV2, the J call TRBJ2-2, with D unclear. V gave up 2 bases and J gave up 0 bases, with 7 bases separating them. This CDR3 region has 15 residues. Germline V gene data show CDR1 as SNHLY and CDR2 as FYNNEI. CDR3 sequence (DNA): TGTGCCAGCAGTGAACCCCTCTCGAACACCGGGGAGCTGTTTTTT. Its translation: CASSEPLSNTGELFF.

The chain combines TRBV7-8 with TRBJ2-1, with D perhaps matching TRBD1 (6 bases). With 9 bases removed from V and 0 bases from J, the gap between germline ends came to 15 bases. The germline V gene has CDR1 SGHVS and CDR2 FQNEAQ. The length of the CDR3 is 15 residues. The CDR3 bases are TGTGCCAGTCAGTACAGGGCGAGCTCCTACAATGAGCAGTTCTTC. Its protein product is CASQYRASSYNEQFF.

Notes on this clone: This sample also contains other DNA sequences that code for the same CDR3. The DNA of the CDR3 is TGCGCCAGCAGCTTGGGACAGCAACAAGAGACCCAGTACTTC. It translates to CASSLGQQQETQYF. This chain joins TRBV5-1 and TRBJ2-5; a possible D gene is TRBD1 (5 bases). V lost 0 bases and J 2 bases, leaving 8 bases between the germline ends. CDR3 size: 14 residues. Germline lookup yields CDR1 SGHRS and CDR2 YFSETQ.

This chain links TRBV11-2 with TRBJ2-1; weak D call: TRBD1 (6 bases). This CDR3 is built from 15 residues. V gave up 4 bases and J gave up 7 bases, with 17 bases separating them. The V gene's germline CDR1 is SGHAT and CDR2 FQNNGV. CDR3 region: CASSSLRQVGNEQFF. In nucleotides, the CDR3 is TGTGCCAGCAGCTCTCTCAGACAGGTAGGGAATGAGCAGTTCTTC.

The rearrangement joins TRBV7-9 to TRBJ2-1; unclear D gene. The V gene lost 1 base and the J gene lost 5 bases, with 12 bases spanning the gap. This CDR3 has 15 amino acids. Germline V CDR1 and CDR2: SEHNR, FQNEAQ (reference sequence). The CDR3 region has the DNA TGTGCCAGCAGCTTAGTGTCGGAGAGGAACAATGAGCAGTTCTTC. Residues: CASSLVSERNNEQFF.

This clone occurred a few times. The junction and the germline gene differ at one end; a read error may be behind it. J is TRBJ2-7 and V is TRBV7-7; possibly TRBD1 for D (5 bases). This CDR3 contains 13 residues. Per germline, CDR1 SSHAT and CDR2 FNYEAQ (reference sequence). The CDR3 loop is CASSLDRSYEQYF. The CDR3 DNA reads as TGTGCTAGCAGCTTAGACAGATCCTACGAGCAGTACTTC.

The chain uses TRBV28 and TRBJ2-7; TRBD1 matches at 11 bases. The J segment lost 6 bases and the V segment lost 6 bases, leaving 10 bases of the junction unmatched. From germline, CDR1 is MDHEN and CDR2 SYDVKM. There are 15 residues in the CDR3. This CDR3 reads CASRIGTGGRAEQYF. CDR3 in DNA: TGTGCCAGCAGGATCGGGACAGGGGGAAGAGCCGAGCAGTACTTC.

This clone was detected only a few times. V gene TRBV4-3 combines with J gene TRBJ2-1; 7 bases are shared with TRBD2. Germline CDR1 LGHNA, CDR2 YSLEER. The V gene end was trimmed by 0 bases and the J gene end by 0 bases; junction bases not matched to a gene: 2. The CDR3 is 16 residues long. CDR3 loop: CASSQDRGSSYNEQFF. For the CDR3, the DNA is TGCGCCAGCAGCCAAGACCGCGGGAGCTCCTACAATGAGCAGTTCTTC.

This clone was picked up one time. The chain links TRBV18 to TRBJ2-7, with 8 bases identical to TRBD2. V shed 3 bases and J 6 bases; nucleotides not matched to a gene: 10. Germline V lookup: CDR1 KGHSH, CDR2 LQKENI. The CDR3 sequence is 15 residues long. The CDR3 bases are TGTGCCAGCTCACCCAGCGGTAGCGGGATCGGCGAGCAGTACTTC. It encodes CASSPSGSGIGEQYF.

The sample holds a few counts of this clone. J is TRBJ2-1 and V is TRBV30; 8 nucleotides align to TRBD1. From germline, CDR1 is GTSNPN and CDR2 SVGIG (reference sequence). The V and J ends lost 3 bases and 4 bases, in that order; junction bases with no gene match: 5. The CDR3 is made up of 14 amino acids. CDR3 residues: CAWSQTGVYNEQFF. The CDR3 DNA sequence: TGTGCCTGGAGCCAGACAGGGGTGTACAATGAGCAGTTCTTC.

In its sample, this clone was seen once. V usage is TRBV6-1 and J usage is TRBJ1-2, with D hard to call. This CDR3 comprises 15 residues. Germline V gene lookup returns CDR1 MNHNS and CDR2 SASEGT. Trimming removed 0 bases from V and 5 bases from J, with 13 bases in between. The CDR3: CASSEARGGRYGYTF. DNA of the CDR3: TGTGCCAGCAGTGAAGCCCGCGGCGGGCGGTATGGCTACACCTTC.

The chain uses TRBV7-3 and TRBJ2-1; TRBD1 aligns across 7 bases. The CDR3 length is 17 residues. The V segment lost 5 bases and the J segment 2 bases; nucleotides outside the gene matches: 12. Germline lookup yields CDR1 SGHTA and CDR2 FQGTGA. The CDR3 region is CASSPRVDRRAYNEQFF. CDR3 in DNA: TGTGCCAGCAGCCCCAGGGTGGACAGGAGAGCCTACAATGAGCAGTTCTTC. Drawing the rest from reference TRBV7-3 and TRBJ2-1, the complete variable domain is GAGVSQTPSNKVTEKGKYVELRCDPISGHTALYWYRQSLGQGPEFLIYFQGTGAADDSGLPNDRFFAVRPEGSVSTLKIQRTERGDSAVYLCASSPRVDRRAYNEQFFGPGTRLTVL.

The V call is TRBV14, the J call TRBJ2-7; 8 positions agree with TRBD2. The CDR3 length is 14 residues. Looked up from germline, CDR1 is SGHDN and CDR2 is FVKESK. Trimming took 0 bases from V and 6 from J; bases not matched to a gene: 4. For the CDR3, the DNA is TGTGCCAGCAGCCAAGACGGGAGGGCCCGCGAGCAGTACTTC. Translated, it gives CASSQDGRAREQYF.

About this clone itself: Germline is not matched at one junction end, which may reflect a read error. The V call is TRBV2, the J call TRBJ1-5; TRBD1 matches at 8 bases. The CDR3 spans 15 residues. Per the germline V gene, CDR1 is SNHLY and CDR2 is FYNNEI. CDR3 in DNA: TGTGCCAGCAGCGAAGGGACAGGACTTAATCAGCCCCAGCATTTT. It specifies CASSEGTGLNQPQHF.

V is TRBV6-5 and J is TRBJ2-3, with D tentatively TRBD2 (6 bases). The germline V gene has CDR1 MNHEY and CDR2 SVGAGI. Between the trimmed V and J ends, which lost 3 bases and 0 bases, there was a span of 13 bases. The CDR3 contains 16 residues. In DNA form, the CDR3 reads TGTGCCAGCAGTTATCGCTGGGAGGCGAGCACAGATACGCAGTATTTT. Encoded protein: CASSYRWEASTDTQYF.

This clone was counted between two and nine times. V and J are TRBV6-1 and TRBJ2-5, with 11 bases identical to TRBD1. Germline V gene data show CDR1 as MNHNS and CDR2 as SASEGT. The CDR3 runs to 15 residues. The V gene end was trimmed by 4 bases and the J gene end by 3 bases; junction bases not matched to a gene: 4. CDR3 loop: CASSARTGGKETQYF. The CDR3 nucleotides are TGTGCCAGCAGTGCCCGGACAGGGGGCAAAGAGACCCAGTACTTC.

In this sample, this clone turned up a few times. This sequence joins TRBV7-9 and TRBJ1-2, with TRBD1 matching over 8 bases. V lost 3 bases, J lost 7 bases, and 4 bases stayed unmatched. This CDR3 spans 13 amino acids. From germline, CDR1 is SEHNR and CDR2 FQNEAQ (reference sequence). The CDR3 DNA reads TGTGCCAGCAGCTTGGACAGGGTGGCTGGCTACACCTTC. Its protein product is CASSLDRVAGYTF.

The J gene is TRBJ1-3, the V gene TRBV7-3; D is uncertain. Germline CDR1 and CDR2: SGHTA and FQGTGA. Trimming took 5 bases from V and 4 from J, leaving 9 bases between them. The CDR3 has 13 amino acids. This CDR3 is CASSPGGGNTIYF. The CDR3 DNA follows: TGTGCCAGCAGCCCGGGAGGGGGAAACACCATATATTTT.

There are a few counts of this clone. The chain joins TRBV4-3 to TRBJ1-5; no definite D call. Trimming left V 0 bases short and J 3 bases short, with 12 bases between. The CDR3 spans 16 residues. Germline V lookup: CDR1 LGHNA, CDR2 YSLEER. CDR3 region: CASSQDWERDNQPQHF. Here the CDR3 DNA reads TGCGCCAGCAGCCAAGATTGGGAGAGGGACAATCAGCCCCAGCATTTT.

This clone was seen more than once but under ten times. The chain links TRBV4-3 to TRBJ1-2, with a possible D match to TRBD1 (5 bases). Germline CDR1 and CDR2: LGHNA and YSLEER. The CDR3 totals 15 residues. V lost 0 bases and J 8 bases, leaving 16 bases between the germline ends. The DNA of the CDR3 is TGCGCCAGCAGCCAAGAGCCACAGGAGCCCGGAGGCTACACCTTC. It translates to CASSQEPQEPGGYTF.

The sample holds a few counts of this clone. This sample includes further DNA sequences coding for the same CDR3. The chain combines TRBV5-1 with TRBJ1-5, with no clear D. Germline CDR1 is SGHRS and CDR2 is YFSETQ. This CDR3 region has 13 residues. V lost 0 bases and J lost 5, with 6 bases in between. The CDR3 here is CASSLGPDQPQHF. CDR3 nucleotide sequence: TGCGCCAGCAGCTTGGGCCCGGATCAGCCCCAGCATTTT.

The genes are TRBV28 and TRBJ2-7, with 8 bases aligning to TRBD1. Germline trimming cut 7 bases from V and 7 bases from J; bases unmatched to any gene: 9. The germline V gene encodes CDR1 MDHEN and CDR2 SYDVKM. This CDR3 spans 13 amino acids. Here the CDR3 DNA reads TGTGCCAGCACCCGACAGGGGACCAGGGAGCAGTACTTC. Translating it yields CASTRQGTREQYF.

This chain connects TRBV19 to TRBJ1-2; D ambiguous. The germline V and J ends were trimmed by 6 bases and 4 bases, with 9 bases remaining between them. CDR1 and CDR2 (germline): LNHDA, SQIVND (reference sequence). The CDR3 loop spans 12 amino acids. CDR3 sequence: CASRSRVYGYTF. In DNA form, the CDR3 reads TGTGCCAGTAGATCACGGGTCTATGGCTACACCTTC.

V gene TRBV28 combines with J gene TRBJ1-1; unclear D gene. The CDR3 runs 12 residues. Germline CDR1 MDHEN, CDR2 SYDVKM. Trimming pared 3 bases from V and 1 base from J, leaving 3 bases between. The CDR3: CASSLANTEAFF. CDR3 sequence (DNA): TGTGCCAGCAGTTTGGCGAACACTGAAGCTTTCTTT.

This clone has only a few counts. This chain uses TRBV19 with TRBJ1-1; 7 nucleotides align to TRBD1. Germline V gives CDR1 LNHDA, CDR2 SQIVND (reference sequence). The CDR3 has 15 amino acids. V was pared by 6 bases and J by 4 bases, with 11 bases of the junction left unmatched. CDR3 sequence (DNA): TGTGCCAGTAGAGAACAACAGGGGAGTGGCACTGAAGCTTTCTTT. Translation gives CASREQQGSGTEAFF.